The T cell receptor beta chain described here comes from a study of PD-L1 blockade in urothelial cancer. Study-wide background: It was at 3 weeks (second dose) and 6 weeks after treatment start that blood was analyzed. Blood gave a median 141,255 T cells.

This CDR3 has 16 amino acids. Deletions cut 6 bases from V and 0 bases from J, with 15 bases between. The V gene's germline CDR1 is LNHNV and CDR2 YYDKDF (reference sequence). The investigators introduced synthetic TCR analog templates into each PCR as spikes. The repertoire was sequenced with immunoSEQ multiplex PCR; TCRdb's copy has only in-frame clones and lacks some. The sample carries almost 30,000 clones, around 87% recorded once. V and J are TRBV15 and TRBJ1-5; TRBD1 might be the D (6 bases). The receptor comes from a man aged 45-65 years with urothelial cancer. The sample in question was PBMCs, obtained around atezolizumab (anti-PD-L1) treatment. The CDR3 DNA is TGTGCCACCAGTTTTGCAGGGGAGGGTAGCAATCAGCCCCAGCATTTT. Its translation: CATSFAGEGSNQPQHF. Looking up the rest from reference TRBV15 and TRBJ1-5 gives the full variable domain: DAMVIQNPRYQVTQFGKPVTLSCSQTLNHNVMYWYQQKSSQAPKLLFHYYDKDFNNEADTPDNFQSRRPNTSFCFLDIRSPGLGDTAMYLCATSFAGEGSNQPQHFGDGTRLSIL.